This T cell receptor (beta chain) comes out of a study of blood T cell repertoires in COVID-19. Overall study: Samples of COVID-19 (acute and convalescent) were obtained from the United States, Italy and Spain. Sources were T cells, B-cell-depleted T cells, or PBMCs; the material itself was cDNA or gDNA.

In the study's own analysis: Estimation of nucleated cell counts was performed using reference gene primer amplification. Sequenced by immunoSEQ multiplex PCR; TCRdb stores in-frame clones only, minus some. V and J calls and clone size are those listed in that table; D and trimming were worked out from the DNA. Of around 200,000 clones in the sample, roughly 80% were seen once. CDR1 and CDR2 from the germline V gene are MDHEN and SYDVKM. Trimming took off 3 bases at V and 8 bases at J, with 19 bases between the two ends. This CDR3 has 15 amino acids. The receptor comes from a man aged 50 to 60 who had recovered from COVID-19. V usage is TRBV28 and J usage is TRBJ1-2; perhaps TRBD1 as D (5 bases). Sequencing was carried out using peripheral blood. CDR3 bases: TGTGCCAGCAGTTTCCCATCCCAGGGTCTAACAGGCTACACCTTC. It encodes CASSFPSQGLTGYTF.